A single sample is the source of the 29 T cell receptor beta chains below, sequenced in a study of Graves' ophthalmopathy and Graves' hyperthyroidism. The sequenced template was RNA, covering the TCR beta CDR3 region. RT-PCR was first run with HTBI primers, then multiplex PCR in a second round. TCRdb ran MiXCR on the multiplex PCR reads and lists one entry per CDR3 protein. Among a few hundred thousand distinct CDR3 sequences listed, roughly 14% were seen once. The specimen sequenced was peripheral blood. These receptors all stem from a woman under 30 with stable Graves' hyperthyroidism.

This clonotype was seen at least ten times. The chain carries TRBV20-1 and TRBJ1-5; D is uncertain. The CDR3 contains 13 residues. CDR1 and CDR2 from the germline V gene are DFQATT and SNEGSKA (reference sequence). The V end lost 0 bases, the J end lost 5 bases, and 8 bases lay between the germline ends. Written as DNA, the CDR3 is TGCAGTGCTAGAGATGATCGAGATCAGCCCCAGCATTTT. Encoded protein: CSARDDRDQPQHF.

The chain recombines TRBV3-1 with TRBJ1-1, with no clear D. V gave up 3 bases and J gave up 4 bases, with 9 bases separating them. The V gene's germline CDR1 is LGHDT and CDR2 YNNKEL (reference sequence). The CDR3 runs to 13 residues. CDR3 residues: CASSQSGGTEAFF. In nucleotides, the CDR3 is TGTGCCAGCAGCCAGTCGGGTGGCACTGAAGCTTTCTTT. Full variable domain (rest looked up from reference TRBV3-1 and TRBJ1-1): DTAVSQTPKYLVTQMGNDKSIKCEQNLGHDTMYWYKQDSKKFLKIMFSYNNKELIINETVPNRFSPKSPDKAHLNLHINSLELGDSAVYFCASSQSGGTEAFFGQGTRLTVV.

This clonotype was seen many times. The chain combines TRBV19 with TRBJ1-1, with D unclear. Trimming removed 3 bases from V and 4 bases from J, with 15 bases in between. This CDR3 region has 15 residues. CDR1 and CDR2 from the germline V gene are LNHDA and SQIVND (reference sequence). DNA for the CDR3: TGTGCCAGTAGTATCCTATCGGGAACCAGCACTGAAGCTTTCTTT. This encodes CASSILSGTSTEAFF.

This clonotype was detected many times. The chain joins TRBV6-5 to TRBJ2-7, with 9 bases identical to TRBD1. CDR1 and CDR2 from the germline V gene are MNHEY and SVGAGI. The CDR3 consists of 15 residues. With 6 bases clipped from V and 4 bases from J, the junction kept 10 bases outside the gene matches. CDR3: CASSTPGDRGYEQYF. For the CDR3, the DNA is TGTGCCAGCAGCACACCGGGAGACAGGGGGTACGAGCAGTACTTC.

This clonotype came up many times. The rearrangement links TRBV25-1 to TRBJ1-1, with D uncertain. The CDR3 contains 13 residues. Per germline, CDR1 MGHDK and CDR2 SYGVNS. Trimming took off 4 bases at V and 8 bases at J, with 14 bases between the two ends. CDR3 nucleotides: TGTGCCAGCAGTGCGCCCCCTCTGTGGGAAGCTTTCTTT. Amino acid sequence: CASSAPPLWEAFF.

This clonotype was observed at least ten times. J is TRBJ2-5 and V is TRBV6-2 or TRBV6-3, with a tentative D call TRBD2 (6 bases). From germline, CDR1 is MNHEY and CDR2 SVGEGT. V was cut by 0 bases and J by 5 bases, with 28 bases left in between. The CDR3 is 20 amino acids. DNA for the CDR3: TGTGCCAGCAGTTACTCCGGCCCCTTACCCCAGGCGGACGGAGGGGAGACCCAGTACTTC. Translating gives CASSYSGPLPQADGGETQYF.

Notes on this clonotype: This may come from a read error, since a much larger clone is one base off. The V gene is TRBV12-3 or TRBV12-4, the J gene TRBJ1-2, with D perhaps matching TRBD1 (5 bases). This CDR3 region has 12 residues. For the CDR3, the DNA is TGTGCCAGCAGGTCGACAGTGGATGGCCACTCCTTC. Amino acid sequence: CASRSTVDGHSF.

In regard to this clonotype: This could be a read error, since a much larger clone is one nucleotide away. J is TRBJ2-5 and V is TRBV29-1, with 7 positions matching TRBD1. The CDR3 is made up of 14 amino acids. Germline V gene sequence: CDR1 SQVTM, CDR2 ANQGSEA. CDR3 amino acids: CSVRQGDIKEAQYF. The CDR3 coding sequence is TGCAGCGTCCGACAGGGCGACATCAAAGAGGCCCAGTACTTC.

Many counts were recorded for this clonotype. The V and J genes are TRBV6-1 and TRBJ1-1; D perhaps matches TRBD1 (6 bases). The CDR3 totals 13 residues. Trimming took 11 bases from V and 3 from J, leaving 16 bases between them. Germline loops: CDR1 MNHNS, CDR2 SASEGT. The CDR3 coding sequence is TGTGCCGCACGACAGGCTGAGGACACTGAAGCTTTCTTT. This codes for CAARQAEDTEAFF.

This clonotype was found many times. The chain uses TRBV29-1 and TRBJ2-7; TRBD1 aligns across 12 bases. The CDR3 is 14 amino acids. Trimming at V came to 7 bases and at J to 5 bases, leaving 9 bases not matched to a gene. Germline-derived CDR1 and CDR2 are SQVTM and ANQGSEA. CDR3 sequence: CSAARDRGLDEQYF. The CDR3 DNA reads as TGCAGCGCAGCCCGGGACAGGGGGCTTGACGAGCAGTACTTC.

The CDR3: CSASRGEETQYF. For the CDR3, the DNA is TGCAGTGCTAGTCGTGGGGAAGAGACCCAGTACTTC. The chain has TRBV20-1 and TRBJ2-5; the D is unclear. Trimming took 3 bases from V and 3 from J, leaving 8 bases between them. Germline CDR1 DFQATT, CDR2 SNEGSKA (reference sequence). The CDR3 loop spans 12 amino acids.

The chain uses TRBV6-1 and TRBJ1-1, with 8 nucleotides matching TRBD1. The CDR3 is made up of 12 amino acids. With V trimmed by 8 bases and J by 4 bases, 3 bases remained unmatched. The germline gives CDR1 MNHNS, CDR2 SASEGT. CDR3 nucleotides: TGTGCCAGCCAGGGGGCCCCCACTGAAGCTTTCTTT. It yields the protein CASQGAPTEAFF.

There are many counts of this clonotype. Given a much more abundant clone one base away, this may be a read error. The chain carries TRBV12-5 and TRBJ1-1; D is unresolved. V was trimmed by 4 bases and J by 2 bases, leaving 5 bases between them. The CDR3 sequence is 12 residues long. Germline CDR1 reads LGHNT; CDR2 reads FRNRAP. CDR3 sequence reads: CASGSVNTEAFF. The CDR3 DNA is TGTGCTAGTGGTTCCGTTAACACTGAAGCTTTCTTT.

Many counts were recorded for this clonotype. This chain uses TRBV12-3 or TRBV12-4 with TRBJ1-5; TRBD1 matches 9 bases. The CDR3 is made up of 16 amino acids. Trimming at V came to 5 bases and at J to 2 bases, leaving 7 bases not matched to a gene. The CDR3 sequence is CASSGTGRLGNQPQHF. The DNA for the CDR3 is TGTGCCAGCAGTGGGACAGGGAGGTTAGGCAATCAGCCCCAGCATTTT.

This clonotype showed up just a few times. The chain employs TRBV28 and TRBJ2-7, with unresolved D. Germline CDR1 and CDR2: MDHEN and SYDVKM. Trimming took 5 bases from V and 2 from J, leaving 7 bases between them. This CDR3 is 12 amino acids long. CDR3 DNA sequence: TGTGCCAGCAGTACCGGCCCCTACGAGCAGTACTTC. This codes for CASSTGPYEQYF.

This clonotype has ten or more counts. The V gene is TRBV6-1, the J gene TRBJ2-6, with D tentatively TRBD1 or TRBD2 (5 bases each). V dropped 2 bases and J dropped 4 bases, with 18 bases sitting between them. CDR1 and CDR2 (germline): MNHNS, SASEGT. The CDR3 has 18 residues. CDR3 amino acids: CASSEYIPGTYGANVLTF. CDR3 bases: TGTGCCAGCAGTGAATATATTCCAGGGACGTACGGGGCCAACGTCCTGACTTTC.

This clonotype was seen a handful of times. CDR3 sequence: CASSQGPRGRGYTF. In DNA form, the CDR3 reads TGTGCCAGCAGCCAGGGGCCCAGGGGAAGGGGCTACACCTTC. The chain joins TRBV3-1 to TRBJ1-2; D possibly corresponds to TRBD1 (6 bases). This CDR3 has 14 residues. V dropped 3 bases and J dropped 8 bases, with 16 bases sitting between them. The germline CDR1 and CDR2 sequences are LGHDT and YNNKEL (reference sequence).

This clonotype was counted many times. The chain is built from TRBV6-1 and TRBJ1-1; D may be TRBD1 (6 bases). Germline V gene data show CDR1 as MNHNS and CDR2 as SASEGT. V lost 6 bases to trimming and J lost 0 bases, with 11 bases between them. This CDR3 contains 14 residues. The CDR3, as DNA: TGTGCCAGCAGCAGCGGACAGATGAACACTGAAGCTTTCTTT. This codes for CASSSGQMNTEAFF.

This clonotype was seen many times. The chain has TRBV4-1 and TRBJ2-7; no firm D call. Looked up from germline, CDR1 is MGHRA and CDR2 is YSYEKL. The CDR3 runs to 12 residues. Trimming pared 3 bases from V and 0 bases from J, leaving 3 bases between. CDR3: CASSHDSYEQYF. For the CDR3, the DNA is TGCGCCAGCAGCCACGACTCCTACGAGCAGTACTTC.

This clonotype was seen repeatedly, ten times or more. This chain joins TRBV12-3 or TRBV12-4 and TRBJ2-5; the D gene could be TRBD1 or TRBD2 (5 bases each). Trimming stripped 4 bases from V and 1 base from J, with 13 bases between. The CDR3 is 15 amino acids. This CDR3 reads CASSWGPRGQETQYF. In DNA form, the CDR3 reads TGTGCCAGCAGTTGGGGACCGAGGGGCCAAGAGACCCAGTACTTC.

This clonotype was counted many times. The rearrangement joins TRBV12-3 or TRBV12-4 to TRBJ1-2, with 8 bases aligning to TRBD1. The CDR3 consists of 14 residues. With 5 bases clipped from V and 7 bases from J, the junction kept 9 bases outside the gene matches. This CDR3 is CASSILGQAGGYTF. In DNA, the CDR3 is TGTGCCAGCAGTATACTGGGACAGGCGGGTGGCTACACCTTC.

The chain joins TRBV13 to TRBJ2-5; 14 bases map to TRBD2. Germline V gene lookup returns CDR1 PRHDT and CDR2 FYEKMQ (reference sequence). After removal of 5 bases from V and 9 bases from J, the junction contained 11 bases not matched to a gene. CDR3 length equals 16 residues. CDR3 residues: CASSAKTSGGAGAQYF. The DNA of the CDR3 is TGTGCCAGCAGCGCCAAGACTAGCGGGGGGGCGGGTGCCCAGTACTTC.

In this sample, this clonotype turned up many times. The CDR3 carries no conserved terminal phenylalanine or tryptophan, so it likely arises from a read error. J is TRBJ1-1 and V is TRBV6-1; 7 nucleotides align to TRBD1. Germline V CDR1 and CDR2: MNHNS, SASEGT. This CDR3 is 15 amino acids long. With 6 bases clipped from V and 0 bases from J, the junction kept 7 bases outside the gene matches. DNA for the CDR3: TGTGCCAGCAGCCCCAGGGGGAAGGTGAACACTGAAGCTTTCTCT. It specifies CASSPRGKVNTEAFS.

This clonotype has more than one count but fewer than ten. A clone one base away is much larger, so this may be a read error. The chain uses TRBV14 and TRBJ1-6; D gene uncertain. V lost 1 base, J lost 10 bases, and 14 bases lay in between. This CDR3 comprises 15 residues. Per the germline V gene, CDR1 is SGHDN and CDR2 is FVKESK. The CDR3 DNA reads as TGTGCCAGCAGCCAAGGACACAATACTAGATCACCCCTCCACTTT. It encodes CASSQGHNTRSPLHF. The full variable domain, with the rest looked up from reference TRBV14 and TRBJ1-6, is EAGVTQFPSHSVIEKGQTVTLRCDPISGHDNLYWYRRVMGKEIKFLLHFVKESKQDESGMPNNRFLAERTGGTYSTLKVQPAELEDSGVYFCASSQGHNTRSPLHFGNGTRLTVT.

This clonotype was counted ten times or more. The V and J genes are TRBV6-2 or TRBV6-3 and TRBJ1-5; D call uncertain. Germline V gene data show CDR1 as MNHEY and CDR2 as SVGEGT. V shed 6 bases and J shed 2 bases, with 5 bases lying between them. The CDR3 totals 12 residues. In nucleotides, the CDR3 is TGTGCCAGCAGGGTGGGCAATCAGCCCCAGCATTTT. Amino acid sequence: CASRVGNQPQHF.

To note about this clonotype: One end of the junction does not line up with germline, which may come from a read error. This rearrangement joins TRBV12-3 or TRBV12-4 to TRBJ2-2, with 7 bases fitting TRBD2. The CDR3 contains 17 residues. For the CDR3, the DNA is TGTGCCACCAGTGATCCTCGGAGGGGCGGGAGTACCGGGGAGCTGTTTTTT. Translated, it gives CATSDPRRGGSTGELFF.

This clonotype appeared many times. The chain couples TRBV7-9 to TRBJ1-1; D unclear. The germline V and J ends were trimmed by 1 base and 4 bases, with 10 bases remaining between them. Germline V gene sequence: CDR1 SEHNR, CDR2 FQNEAQ (reference sequence). The CDR3 covers 14 residues. The CDR3 DNA follows: TGTGCCAGCAGCTTAGAGGAGTTATCCACTGAAGCTTTCTTT. Its protein is CASSLEELSTEAFF.

In the case of this clonotype: This may arise from a read error, as a much more abundant clone is one base away. J is TRBJ2-7 and V is TRBV2; weak D call: TRBD1 (5 bases). This CDR3 has 12 residues. Per germline, CDR1 SNHLY and CDR2 FYNNEI. Trimming took off 3 bases at V and 3 bases at J, with 6 bases between the two ends. In DNA, the CDR3 is TGTGCCAGCAGTGACACAGGCTACGAGCAGTACTTC. It is translated as CASSDTGYEQYF.

On this clonotype itself: The junction departs from germline at one end; a sequencing error may be responsible. The CDR3 coding sequence is TGTGCCAGCTCACCGGGGAAGGGCATTAAGTACTTC. Translation: CASSPGKGIKYF. The V call is TRBV18, the J call TRBJ2-4, with D hard to call. The CDR3 totals 12 residues. CDR1 is KGHSH and CDR2 is LQKENI in the germline V gene.